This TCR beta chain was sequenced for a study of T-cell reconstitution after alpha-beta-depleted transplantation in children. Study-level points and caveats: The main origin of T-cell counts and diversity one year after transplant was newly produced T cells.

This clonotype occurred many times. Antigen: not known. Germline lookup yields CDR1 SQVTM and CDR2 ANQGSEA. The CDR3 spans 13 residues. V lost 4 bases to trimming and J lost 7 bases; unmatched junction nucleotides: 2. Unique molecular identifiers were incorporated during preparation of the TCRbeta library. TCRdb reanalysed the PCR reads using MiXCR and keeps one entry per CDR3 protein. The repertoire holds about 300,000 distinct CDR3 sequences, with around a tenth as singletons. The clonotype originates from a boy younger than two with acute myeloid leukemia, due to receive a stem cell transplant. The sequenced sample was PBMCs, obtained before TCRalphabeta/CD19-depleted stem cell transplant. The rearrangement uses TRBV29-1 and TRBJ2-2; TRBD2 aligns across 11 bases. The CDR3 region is CSVVAGGDGELFF. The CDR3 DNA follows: TGCAGCGTTGTAGCGGGAGGGGACGGGGAGCTGTTTTTT.